These 19 T cell receptor beta chains were all obtained from the same sample, sequenced in a study of blood T cell repertoires in COVID-19. Profiling relied on immunoSEQ multiplex PCR, and the TCRdb table lists in-frame clones only, not all of them. The data contain fewer than 250,000 clones, around 85% of them singletons. The sample comprised peripheral blood. Receptor source: a man in his 60s with COVID-19, enrolled during active disease.

This rearrangement joins TRBV27 to TRBJ1-1; D is ambiguous. The V gene lost 7 bases and the J gene lost 1 base, with 13 bases spanning the gap. CDR3 size: 14 residues. CDR1 is MNHEY and CDR2 is SMNVEV in the germline V gene (reference sequence). CDR3 amino acids: CASKNPRQNTEAFF. Here the CDR3 DNA reads TGTGCCAGCAAAAACCCGAGACAGAACACTGAAGCTTTCTTT.

The chain is built from TRBV3-1 (or the pseudogene TRBV3-2) and TRBJ2-2, with D possibly matching TRBD1 (6 bases). This CDR3 is 14 amino acids long. CDR1 and CDR2 (germline): LGHDT, YNNKEL (reference sequence). V lost 3 bases, J lost 5 bases, and 10 bases lay in between. CDR3 sequence reads: CASSQLRGTGELFF. As DNA, the CDR3 is TGTGCCAGCAGCCAGCTCAGGGGTACCGGGGAGCTGTTTTTT.

In its sample, this clone was seen once. The chain recombines TRBV12-5 with TRBJ2-6, with D perhaps TRBD1 (6 bases). Germline V gives CDR1 LGHNT, CDR2 FRNRAP. V lost 2 bases, J lost 1 base, and 9 bases lay in between. The CDR3 runs 16 residues. CDR3 residues: CASGLLGGSGANVLTF. CDR3 nucleotide sequence: TGTGCTAGTGGTTTGTTAGGGGGATCTGGGGCCAACGTCCTGACTTTC. Full variable domain (remainder filled in from reference TRBV12-5 and TRBJ2-6): DARVTQTPRHKVTEMGQEVTMRCQPILGHNTVFWYRQTMMQGLELLAYFRNRAPLDDSGMPKDRFSAEMPDATLATLKIQPSEPRDSAVYFCASGLLGGSGANVLTFGAGSRLTVL.

The chain employs TRBV3-1 (or the pseudogene TRBV3-2) and TRBJ2-7, with D possibly TRBD2 on 6 matching bases. Germline CDR1 and CDR2: LGHDT and YNNKEL (reference sequence). There are 12 residues in the CDR3. V was clipped by 6 bases and J by 6 bases, with 12 bases between them. The CDR3 region is CASSRGTGEQYF. The CDR3, as DNA: TGTGCCAGCAGTCGCGGGACCGGCGAGCAGTACTTC.

V gene TRBV6-1 combines with J gene TRBJ2-5; possibly TRBD1 for D (6 bases). CDR1 is MNHNS and CDR2 is SASEGT in the germline V gene. This CDR3 has 15 residues. V lost 3 bases, J lost 3 bases, and 14 bases lay in between. In nucleotides, the CDR3 is TGTGCCAGCAGTGACCTGGGACATCCAGAAGAGACCCAGTACTTC. This sequence encodes CASSDLGHPEETQYF.

CDR3 loop: CASSQEGQLRAYNEQFF. CDR3 sequence (DNA): TGCGCCAGCAGCCAAGAAGGACAGCTTCGAGCCTACAATGAGCAGTTCTTC. The rearrangement links TRBV4-1 to TRBJ2-1, with D perhaps matching TRBD1 (6 bases). Germline values: CDR1 MGHRA, CDR2 YSYEKL. Trimming removed 0 bases from V and 2 bases from J, with 14 bases in between. This CDR3 is built from 17 residues.

V usage is TRBV7-9 and J usage is TRBJ2-7, with TRBD1 identical over 7 bases. Germline CDR1 reads SEHNR; CDR2 reads FQNEAQ (reference sequence). V dropped 0 bases and J dropped 0; count of bases not matched to a gene: 2. The CDR3 has 15 residues. The CDR3 DNA reads TGTGCCAGCAGCTTAGCAGGGGGCTTCTCCTACGAGCAGTACTTC. Translated, it gives CASSLAGGFSYEQYF.

The sample holds one count of this clone. The rearrangement uses TRBV3-1 (or the pseudogene TRBV3-2) and TRBJ2-7, with TRBD1 identical over 10 bases. CDR3 length equals 13 residues. With V trimmed by 6 bases and J by 7 bases, 6 bases remained unmatched. Looked up from germline, CDR1 is LGHDT and CDR2 is YNNKEL (reference sequence). The DNA of the CDR3 is TGTGCCAGCAGTGACAGGGGGCCGGGAGAGCAGTACTTC. As protein: CASSDRGPGEQYF.

This chain uses TRBV3-1 (or the pseudogene TRBV3-2) with TRBJ2-7; no firm D call. Trimming shortened V by 5 bases and J by 1 base, and 12 bases separated the two germline ends. Germline V CDR1 and CDR2: LGHDT, YNNKEL (reference sequence). CDR3 length: 14 amino acids. The CDR3 is CASSSNLESYEQYF. The CDR3 region has the DNA TGTGCCAGCAGCTCGAATCTGGAGTCCTACGAGCAGTACTTC.

The rearrangement uses TRBV18 and TRBJ1-1; the D is unclear. V was trimmed by 3 bases and J by 4 bases, leaving 18 bases between them. The germline V gene has CDR1 KGHSH and CDR2 LQKENI. CDR3 size: 16 residues. The CDR3 DNA follows: TGTGCCAGCTCACCCGCACCATCCACTGGAGCCACTGAAGCTTTCTTT. It specifies CASSPAPSTGATEAFF.

V usage is TRBV2 and J usage is TRBJ2-3; 7 bases match TRBD1. The trim removed 5 bases at V and 4 bases at J, leaving 9 bases unmatched. CDR1 is SNHLY and CDR2 is FYNNEI in the germline V gene. This CDR3 comprises 15 residues. Here the CDR3 reads CASSFFRQGADTQYF. CDR3 coding DNA: TGTGCCAGCAGTTTCTTCAGGCAGGGGGCAGATACGCAGTATTTT.

The chain carries TRBV2 and TRBJ2-7; 11 positions match TRBD2. Trimming took 8 bases from V and 4 from J; bases not matched to a gene: 7. Germline V gives CDR1 SNHLY, CDR2 FYNNEI. This CDR3 has 14 residues. This chain's CDR3 is CASRRLAGLYEQYF. Written as DNA, the CDR3 is TGTGCCAGCCGGAGACTAGCGGGACTGTACGAGCAGTACTTC.

A few counts support this clone. V and J are TRBV11-2 and TRBJ1-1, with 8 nucleotides matching TRBD1. The CDR3 is 15 residues long. V shed 2 bases and J 1 base; nucleotides not matched to a gene: 3. CDR1 is SGHAT, CDR2 FQNNGV, per germline. The CDR3 is CASSLTGTGNTEAFF. The CDR3 bases are TGTGCCAGCAGCTTAACCGGGACAGGGAACACTGAAGCTTTCTTT.

J is TRBJ1-2 and V is TRBV29-1; 8 positions match TRBD1. Trimming cost V 7 bases and J 5 bases; bases outside gene matches: 9. From germline, CDR1 is SQVTM and CDR2 ANQGSEA. CDR3 size: 13 residues. CDR3 protein: CSALGQGKYGYTF. CDR3 nucleotide sequence: TGCAGCGCCCTCGGACAGGGTAAATATGGCTACACCTTC.

The gene calls are TRBV9 and TRBJ1-6; D is unresolved. The V end lost 4 bases, the J end lost 9 bases, and 14 bases lay between the germline ends. Germline V gene sequence: CDR1 SGDLS, CDR2 YYNGEE. The CDR3 spans 14 residues. Written as DNA, the CDR3 is TGTGCCAGCAGCCTCAGCGGGCCCAGTTCACCCCTCCACTTT. Translating it yields CASSLSGPSSPLHF.

The V and J genes are TRBV5-4 and TRBJ2-1, with D perhaps matching TRBD2 (5 bases). Germline V gives CDR1 SGHNT, CDR2 YYREEE (reference sequence). V shed 1 base and J shed 1 base, with 6 bases lying between them. CDR3 size: 14 residues. CDR3 nucleotides: TGTGCCAGCAGCTTGCGGGGATCCTACAATGAGCAGTTCTTC. This sequence encodes CASSLRGSYNEQFF.

The CDR3 sequence is CASSLGSTEAFF. CDR3 bases: TGTGCCAGCAGTTTGGGCAGCACTGAAGCTTTCTTT. The J gene is TRBJ1-1, the V gene TRBV12-3 or TRBV12-4; D unclear. The CDR3 is 12 residues long. Trimming removed 3 bases from V and 4 bases from J, with 6 bases in between.

The sample holds a few counts of this clone. CDR3 region: CASSWATGKVSEAFF. The CDR3 DNA sequence: TGTGCCAGCAGCTGGGCGACAGGGAAAGTGTCTGAAGCTTTCTTT. The chain recombines TRBV5-5 with TRBJ1-1; 7 nucleotides line up with TRBD1. V trimming: 3 bases; J trimming: 6 bases; junction bases outside the gene matches: 11. This CDR3 is 15 amino acids long. The V gene's germline CDR1 is SGHKS and CDR2 YYEKEE (reference sequence).

This chain joins TRBV9 and TRBJ1-5, with TRBD1 identical over 8 bases. The germline CDR1 and CDR2 sequences are SGDLS and YYNGEE. V lost 4 bases and J lost 7; bases outside the gene matches: 4. This CDR3 region has 13 residues. The CDR3 DNA reads as TGTGCCAGCAGCTCCGACAGGGGACAGCCCCAGCATTTT. This sequence encodes CASSSDRGQPQHF.